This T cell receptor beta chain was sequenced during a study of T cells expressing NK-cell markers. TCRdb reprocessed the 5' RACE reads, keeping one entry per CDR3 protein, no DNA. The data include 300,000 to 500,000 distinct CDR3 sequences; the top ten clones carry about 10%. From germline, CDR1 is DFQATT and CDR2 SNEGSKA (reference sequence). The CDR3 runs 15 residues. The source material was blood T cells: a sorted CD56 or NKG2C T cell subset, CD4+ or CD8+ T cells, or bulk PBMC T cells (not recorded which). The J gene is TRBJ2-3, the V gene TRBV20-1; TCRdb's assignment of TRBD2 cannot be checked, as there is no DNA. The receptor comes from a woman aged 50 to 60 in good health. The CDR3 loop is CSAPLTSASTDTQYF.